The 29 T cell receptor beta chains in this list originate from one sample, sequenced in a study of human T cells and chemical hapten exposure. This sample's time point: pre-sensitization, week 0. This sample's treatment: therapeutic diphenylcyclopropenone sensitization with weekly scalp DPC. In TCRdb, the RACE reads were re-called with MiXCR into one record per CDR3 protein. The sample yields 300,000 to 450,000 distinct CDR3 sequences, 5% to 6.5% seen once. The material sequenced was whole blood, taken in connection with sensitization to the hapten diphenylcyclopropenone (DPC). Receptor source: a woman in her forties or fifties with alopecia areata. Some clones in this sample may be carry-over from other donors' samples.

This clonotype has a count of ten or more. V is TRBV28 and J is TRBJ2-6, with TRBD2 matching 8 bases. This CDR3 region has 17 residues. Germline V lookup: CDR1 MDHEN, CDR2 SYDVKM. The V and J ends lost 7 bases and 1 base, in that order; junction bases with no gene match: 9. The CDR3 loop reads CASTWVVAGSGANVLTF. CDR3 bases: TGTGCCAGCACCTGGGTGGTAGCGGGGTCTGGGGCCAACGTCCTGACTTTC.

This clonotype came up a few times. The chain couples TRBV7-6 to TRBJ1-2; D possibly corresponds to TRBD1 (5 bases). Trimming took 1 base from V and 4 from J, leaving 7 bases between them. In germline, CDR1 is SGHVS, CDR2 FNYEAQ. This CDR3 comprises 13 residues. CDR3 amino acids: CASSLDGAYGYTF. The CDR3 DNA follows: TGTGCCAGCAGCTTAGACGGGGCCTATGGCTACACCTTC.

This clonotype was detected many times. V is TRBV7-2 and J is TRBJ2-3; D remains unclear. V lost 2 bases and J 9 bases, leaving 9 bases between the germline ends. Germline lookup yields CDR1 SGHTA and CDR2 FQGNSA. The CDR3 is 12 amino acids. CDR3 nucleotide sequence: TGTGCCAGCAGCTTAAAACCGGTAACGCAGTATTTT. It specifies CASSLKPVTQYF.

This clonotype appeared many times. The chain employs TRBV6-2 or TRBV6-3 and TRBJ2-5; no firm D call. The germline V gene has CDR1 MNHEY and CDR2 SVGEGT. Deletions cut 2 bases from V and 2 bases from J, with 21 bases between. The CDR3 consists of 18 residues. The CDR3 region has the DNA TGTGCCAGCAGTTACCGCCTAGGGAAGCCGACACTTCAAGAGACCCAGTACTTC. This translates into CASSYRLGKPTLQETQYF.

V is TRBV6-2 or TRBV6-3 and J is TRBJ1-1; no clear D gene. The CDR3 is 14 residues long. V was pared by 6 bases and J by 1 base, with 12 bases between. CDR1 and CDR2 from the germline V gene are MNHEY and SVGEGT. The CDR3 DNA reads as TGTGCCAGCAGGAAAGGGAGCCCGAACACTGAAGCTTTCTTT. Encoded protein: CASRKGSPNTEAFF.

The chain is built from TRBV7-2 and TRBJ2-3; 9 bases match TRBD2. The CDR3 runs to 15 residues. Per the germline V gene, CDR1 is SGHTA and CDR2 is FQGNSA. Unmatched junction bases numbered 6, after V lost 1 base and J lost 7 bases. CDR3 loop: CASSLGGGAGNTQYF. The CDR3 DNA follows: TGTGCCAGCAGCTTAGGCGGGGGGGCCGGGAATACGCAGTATTTT.

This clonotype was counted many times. The CDR3 DNA follows: TGTGCCAGCAGTTTCCCCTCGGGTCCAGGGGCCCAGTACTTC. It encodes CASSFPSGPGAQYF. The chain couples TRBV28 to TRBJ2-5; TRBD1 might be the D (6 bases). The V and J ends lost 3 bases and 9 bases respectively, with 17 bases between them. The CDR3 totals 14 residues. Germline V gene lookup returns CDR1 MDHEN and CDR2 SYDVKM. Complete variable domain (other parts from reference TRBV28 and TRBJ2-5): DVKVTQSSRYLVKRTGEKVFLECVQDMDHENMFWYRQDPGLGLRLIYFSYDVKMKEKGDIPEGYSVSREKKERFSLILESASTNQTSMYLCASSFPSGPGAQYFGPGTRLLVL.

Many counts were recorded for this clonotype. For the CDR3, the DNA is TGTGCCAGCAGTGTTACAGGGGAACGAACTGAAGCTTTCTTT. This translates into CASSVTGERTEAFF. The rearrangement uses TRBV6-6 and TRBJ1-1; TRBD1 matches 7 bases. The CDR3 consists of 14 residues. Germline-derived CDR1 and CDR2 are MNHNY and SVGAGI (reference sequence). V lost 5 bases, J lost 5 bases, and 8 bases stayed unmatched.

CDR3 in DNA: TGTGCCAGCAGCCAGTGGGTTGCGGACAATGAGCAGTTCTTC. This translates into CASSQWVADNEQFF. The chain couples TRBV5-5 to TRBJ2-1; no clear D gene. CDR3 length equals 14 residues. Germline assignment: CDR1 SGHKS and CDR2 YYEKEE (reference sequence). V lost 4 bases, J lost 5 bases, and 13 bases lay in between.

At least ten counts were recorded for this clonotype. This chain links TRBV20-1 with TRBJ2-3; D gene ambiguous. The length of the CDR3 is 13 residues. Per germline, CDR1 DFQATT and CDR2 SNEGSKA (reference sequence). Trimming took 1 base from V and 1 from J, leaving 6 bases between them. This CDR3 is CSARGPRTDTQYF. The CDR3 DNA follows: TGCAGTGCTAGAGGGCCACGCACAGATACGCAGTATTTT.

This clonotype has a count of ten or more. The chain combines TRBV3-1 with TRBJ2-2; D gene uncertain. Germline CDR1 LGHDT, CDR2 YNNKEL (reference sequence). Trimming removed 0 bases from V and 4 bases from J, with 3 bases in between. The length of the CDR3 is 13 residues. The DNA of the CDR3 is TGTGCCAGCAGCCAAGATAGCACCGGGGAGCTGTTTTTT. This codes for CASSQDSTGELFF.

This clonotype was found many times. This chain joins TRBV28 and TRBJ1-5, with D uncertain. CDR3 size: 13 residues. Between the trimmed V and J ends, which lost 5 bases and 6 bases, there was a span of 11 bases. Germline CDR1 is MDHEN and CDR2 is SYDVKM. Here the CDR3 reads CASSDRHFQPQHF. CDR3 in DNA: TGTGCCAGCAGTGACCGCCACTTTCAGCCCCAGCATTTT. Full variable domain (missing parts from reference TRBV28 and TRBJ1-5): DVKVTQSSRYLVKRTGEKVFLECVQDMDHENMFWYRQDPGLGLRLIYFSYDVKMKEKGDIPEGYSVSREKKERFSLILESASTNQTSMYLCASSDRHFQPQHFGDGTRLSIL.

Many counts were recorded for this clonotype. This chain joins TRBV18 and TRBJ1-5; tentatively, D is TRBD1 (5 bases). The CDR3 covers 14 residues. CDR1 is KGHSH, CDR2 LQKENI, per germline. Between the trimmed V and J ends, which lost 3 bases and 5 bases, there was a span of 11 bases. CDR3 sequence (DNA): TGTGCCAGCTCACCGGGGGGTCTTTATCAGCCCCAGCATTTT. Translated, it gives CASSPGGLYQPQHF.

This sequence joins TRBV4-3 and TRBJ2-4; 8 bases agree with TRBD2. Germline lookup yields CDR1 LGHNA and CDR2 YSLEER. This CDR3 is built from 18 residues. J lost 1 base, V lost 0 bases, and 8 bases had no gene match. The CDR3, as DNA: TGCGCCAGCAGCCAAGATCTCACGCGGGAGGAGGCCAAAAACATTCAGTACTTC. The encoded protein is CASSQDLTREEAKNIQYF.

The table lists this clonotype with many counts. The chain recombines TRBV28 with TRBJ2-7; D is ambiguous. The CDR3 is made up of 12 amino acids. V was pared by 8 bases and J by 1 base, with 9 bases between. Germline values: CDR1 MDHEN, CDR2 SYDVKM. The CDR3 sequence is CASGFVSYEQYF. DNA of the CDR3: TGTGCCAGCGGCTTTGTGTCCTACGAGCAGTACTTC.

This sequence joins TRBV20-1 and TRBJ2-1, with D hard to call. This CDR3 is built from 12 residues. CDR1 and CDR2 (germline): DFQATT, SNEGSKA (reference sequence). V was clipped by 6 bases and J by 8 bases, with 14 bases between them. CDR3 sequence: CSASEGVHEQFF. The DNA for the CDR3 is TGCAGTGCCTCCGAAGGTGTCCATGAGCAGTTCTTC.

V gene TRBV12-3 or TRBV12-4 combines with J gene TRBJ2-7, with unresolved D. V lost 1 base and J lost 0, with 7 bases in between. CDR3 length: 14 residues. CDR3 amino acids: CASSLEGYSYEQYF. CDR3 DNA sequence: TGTGCCAGCAGTTTAGAGGGTTACTCCTACGAGCAGTACTTC.

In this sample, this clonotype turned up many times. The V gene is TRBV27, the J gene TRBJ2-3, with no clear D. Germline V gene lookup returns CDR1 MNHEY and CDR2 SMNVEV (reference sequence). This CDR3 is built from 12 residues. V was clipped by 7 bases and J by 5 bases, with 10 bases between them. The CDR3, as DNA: TGTGCCAGCACCTCCCGTCTAGATACGCAGTATTTT. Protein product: CASTSRLDTQYF.

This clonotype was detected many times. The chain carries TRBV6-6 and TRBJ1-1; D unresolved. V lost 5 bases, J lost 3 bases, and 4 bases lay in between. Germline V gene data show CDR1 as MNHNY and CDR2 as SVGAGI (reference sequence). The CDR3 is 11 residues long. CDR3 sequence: CASSAHTEAFF. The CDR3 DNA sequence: TGTGCCAGCAGTGCACACACTGAAGCTTTCTTT.

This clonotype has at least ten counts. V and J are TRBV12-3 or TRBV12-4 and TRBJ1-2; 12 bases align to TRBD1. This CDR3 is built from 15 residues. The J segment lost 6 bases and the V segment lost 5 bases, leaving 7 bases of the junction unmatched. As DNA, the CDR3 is TGTGCCAGCAGTCAGGGACAGGGGGCCCCCCATGGCTACACCTTC. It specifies CASSQGQGAPHGYTF.

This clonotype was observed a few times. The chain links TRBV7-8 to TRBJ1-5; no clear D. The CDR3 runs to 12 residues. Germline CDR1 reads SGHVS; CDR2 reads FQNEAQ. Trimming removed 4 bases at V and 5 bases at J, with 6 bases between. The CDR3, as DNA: TGTGCCAGCAGCTCCGAAGATCAGCCCCAGCATTTT. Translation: CASSSEDQPQHF.

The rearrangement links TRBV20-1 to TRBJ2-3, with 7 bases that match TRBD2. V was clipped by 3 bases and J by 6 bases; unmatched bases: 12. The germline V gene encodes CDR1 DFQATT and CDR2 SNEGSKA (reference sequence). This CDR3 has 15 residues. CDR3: CSASWGGRGADTQYF. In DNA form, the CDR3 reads TGCAGTGCTAGTTGGGGGGGGAGAGGAGCGGATACGCAGTATTTT.

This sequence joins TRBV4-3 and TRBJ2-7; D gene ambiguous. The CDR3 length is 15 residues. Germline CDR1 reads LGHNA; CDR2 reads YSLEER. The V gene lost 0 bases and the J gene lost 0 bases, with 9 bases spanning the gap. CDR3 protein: CASSQDSTSSYEQYF. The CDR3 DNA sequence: TGCGCCAGCAGCCAAGATTCGACAAGCTCCTACGAGCAGTACTTC.

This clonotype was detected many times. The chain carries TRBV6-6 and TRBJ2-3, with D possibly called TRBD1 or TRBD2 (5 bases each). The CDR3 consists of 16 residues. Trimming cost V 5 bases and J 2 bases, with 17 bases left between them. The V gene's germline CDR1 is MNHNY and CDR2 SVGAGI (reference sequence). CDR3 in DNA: TGTGCCAGCAGTCTCGGGGCCGGATCGACCACAGATACGCAGTATTTT. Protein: CASSLGAGSTTDTQYF.

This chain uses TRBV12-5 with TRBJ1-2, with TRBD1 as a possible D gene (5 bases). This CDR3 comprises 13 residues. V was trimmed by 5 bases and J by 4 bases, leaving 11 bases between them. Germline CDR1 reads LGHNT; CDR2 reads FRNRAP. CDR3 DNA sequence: TGTGCTAGTGGTCCGGGGGTTGTCTATGGCTACACCTTC. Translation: CASGPGVVYGYTF.

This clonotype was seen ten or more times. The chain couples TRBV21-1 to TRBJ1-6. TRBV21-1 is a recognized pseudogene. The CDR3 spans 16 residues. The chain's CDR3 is CASSSGVSGYNSPLHF. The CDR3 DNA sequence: TGTGCCAGCAGCAGCGGGGTATCCGGATATAATTCACCCCTCCACTTT.

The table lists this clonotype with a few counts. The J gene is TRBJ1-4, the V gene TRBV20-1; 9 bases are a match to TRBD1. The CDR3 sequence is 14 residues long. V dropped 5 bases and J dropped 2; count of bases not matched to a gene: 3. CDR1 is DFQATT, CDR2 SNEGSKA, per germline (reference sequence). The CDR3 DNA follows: TGCAGTGCTGTAGACAGGGGGACTAATGAAAAACTGTTTTTT. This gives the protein CSAVDRGTNEKLFF.

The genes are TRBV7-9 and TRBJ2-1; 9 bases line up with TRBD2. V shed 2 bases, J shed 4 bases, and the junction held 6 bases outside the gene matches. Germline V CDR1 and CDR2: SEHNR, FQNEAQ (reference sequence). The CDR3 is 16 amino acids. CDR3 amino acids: CASSLIGLAGYNEQFF. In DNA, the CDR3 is TGTGCCAGCAGCTTAATCGGGCTAGCGGGGTACAATGAGCAGTTCTTC.

The CDR3, as DNA: TGCAGCGTTGAAGATCGTAAGGAGACCCAGTACTTC. It encodes CSVEDRKETQYF. The chain is built from TRBV29-1 and TRBJ2-5, with D uncertain. V lost 0 bases and J lost 5, with 7 bases in between. The CDR3 runs 12 residues. The V gene's germline CDR1 is SQVTM and CDR2 ANQGSEA.